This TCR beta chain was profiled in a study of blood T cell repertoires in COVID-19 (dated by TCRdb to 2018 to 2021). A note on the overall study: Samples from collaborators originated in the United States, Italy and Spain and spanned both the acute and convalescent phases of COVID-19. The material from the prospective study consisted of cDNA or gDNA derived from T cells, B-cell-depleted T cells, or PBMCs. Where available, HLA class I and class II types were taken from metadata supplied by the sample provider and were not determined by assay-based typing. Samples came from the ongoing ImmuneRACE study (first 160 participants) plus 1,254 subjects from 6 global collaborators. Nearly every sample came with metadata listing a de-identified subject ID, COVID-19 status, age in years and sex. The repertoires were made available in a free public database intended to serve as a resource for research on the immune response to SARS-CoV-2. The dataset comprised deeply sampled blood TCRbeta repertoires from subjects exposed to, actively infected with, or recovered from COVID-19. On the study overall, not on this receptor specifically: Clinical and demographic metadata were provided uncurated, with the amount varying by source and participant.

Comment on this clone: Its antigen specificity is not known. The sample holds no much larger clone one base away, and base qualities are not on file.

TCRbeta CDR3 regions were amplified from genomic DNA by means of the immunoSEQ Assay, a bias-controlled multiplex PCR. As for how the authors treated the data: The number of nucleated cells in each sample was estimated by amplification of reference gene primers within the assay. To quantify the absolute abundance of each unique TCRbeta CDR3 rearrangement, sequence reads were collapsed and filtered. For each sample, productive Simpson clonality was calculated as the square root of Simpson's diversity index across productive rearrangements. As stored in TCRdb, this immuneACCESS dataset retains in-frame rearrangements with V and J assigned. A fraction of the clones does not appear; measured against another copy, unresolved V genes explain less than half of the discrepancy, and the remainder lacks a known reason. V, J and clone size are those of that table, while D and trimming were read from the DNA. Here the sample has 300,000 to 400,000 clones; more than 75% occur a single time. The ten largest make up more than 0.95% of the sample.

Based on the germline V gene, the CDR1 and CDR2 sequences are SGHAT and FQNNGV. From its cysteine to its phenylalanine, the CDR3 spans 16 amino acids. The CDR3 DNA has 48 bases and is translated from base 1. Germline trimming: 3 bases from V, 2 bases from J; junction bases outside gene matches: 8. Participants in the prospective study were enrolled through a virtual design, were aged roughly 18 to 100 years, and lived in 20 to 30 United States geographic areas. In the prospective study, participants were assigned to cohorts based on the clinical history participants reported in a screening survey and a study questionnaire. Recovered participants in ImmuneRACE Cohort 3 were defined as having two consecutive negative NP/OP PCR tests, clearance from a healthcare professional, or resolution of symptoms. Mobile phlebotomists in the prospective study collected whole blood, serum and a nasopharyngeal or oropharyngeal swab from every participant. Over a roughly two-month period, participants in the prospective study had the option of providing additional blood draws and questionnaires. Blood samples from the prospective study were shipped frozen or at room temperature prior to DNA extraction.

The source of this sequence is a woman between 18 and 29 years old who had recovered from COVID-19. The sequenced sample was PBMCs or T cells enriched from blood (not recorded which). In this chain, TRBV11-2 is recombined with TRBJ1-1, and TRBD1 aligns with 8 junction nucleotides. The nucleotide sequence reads TGTGCCAGCAGCTTTCGAACAGGGGGAGATAACACTGAAGCTTTCTTT. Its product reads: CASSFRTGGDNTEAFF.